The following is a T cell receptor (beta chain) sequence with its context. The table came from immunoSEQ multiplex PCR; TCRdb's copy has only in-frame clones and leaves some out. This table holds some 2.1 million clones, approximately 94% found once. Positively selected for CCR7, the CD45RO-negative cells used as naive CD8 cells excluded terminally differentiated effector memory CD45RA+ cells. The data are from a study of shared clonotypes between healthy human individuals. As for the study in general: Used for every donor were three CD4 naive, three CD4 memory, two CD8 naive and one CD8 memory plate.

V lost 8 bases and J lost 4, with 11 bases in between. CDR3 length equals 11 residues. CDR1 and CDR2 (germline): GTSNPN, SVGIG (reference sequence). The sequencing sample was made of naive CD8+ T cells sorted from blood. The clonotype comes from a man younger than 35 in good health. The rearrangement joins TRBV30 to TRBJ1-1; no reliable D call. CDR3 sequence: CASSEGTEAFF. CDR3 DNA sequence: TGTGCCAGCAGTGAGGGCACTGAAGCTTTCTTT.